This T cell receptor (beta chain) was sequenced during a study of blood T cells in healthy people across ages. Then a second PCR, running roughly 6 to 11 cycles, was carried out with a sample-barcoded 5' primer and a J-beta primer mix. TCRdb re-called the 5' RACE reads through MiXCR, storing one row per CDR3 protein. Of hundreds of thousands of distinct CDR3 sequences listed, 25% to 35% are singletons. Trimming took off 6 bases at V and 0 bases at J, with 12 bases between the two ends. CDR3 length: 16 residues. Germline V gives CDR1 SNHLY, CDR2 FYNNEI. This clonotype was recorded at least ten times. Sequenced: blood. This receptor was obtained from a woman older than 75 in good health. The J gene is TRBJ2-6, the V gene TRBV2; D is unclear. DNA for the CDR3: TGTGCCAGCAGCGGGCGACAAGGCTCTGGGGCCAACGTCCTGACTTTC. It is translated as CASSGRQGSGANVLTF.